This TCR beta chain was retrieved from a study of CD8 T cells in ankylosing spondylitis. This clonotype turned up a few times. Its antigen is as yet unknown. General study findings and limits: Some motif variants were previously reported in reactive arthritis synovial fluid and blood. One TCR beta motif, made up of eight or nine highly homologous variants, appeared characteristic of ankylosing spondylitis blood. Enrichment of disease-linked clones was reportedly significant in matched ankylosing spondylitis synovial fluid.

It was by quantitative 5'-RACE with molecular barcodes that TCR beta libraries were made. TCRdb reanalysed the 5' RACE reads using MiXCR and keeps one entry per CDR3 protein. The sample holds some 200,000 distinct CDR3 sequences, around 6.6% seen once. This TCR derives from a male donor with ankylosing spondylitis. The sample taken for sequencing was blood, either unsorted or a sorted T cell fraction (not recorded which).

The CDR3 here is CSSTENTEAFF. The CDR3, as DNA: TGCAGCTCGACTGAGAACACTGAAGCTTTCTTT. The chain employs TRBV29-1 and TRBJ1-1; no clear D. The ends were cut back, 8 bases at V and 1 base at J, with 8 bases in the middle. Germline loops: CDR1 SQVTM, CDR2 ANQGSEA. The CDR3 is made up of 11 amino acids.